This T cell receptor beta chain was sequenced during a study of technical replicates of blood from a few donors. Profiled with immunoSEQ multiplex PCR; TCRdb holds only in-frame clones, not every one. The sample lists approximately 76,000 clones; 70% to 90% were seen once. The CDR3 runs 15 residues. CDR1 and CDR2 (germline): LGHNA, YNFKEQ. V lost 1 base, J lost 5 bases, and 6 bases stayed unmatched. This clonotype originated in a human donor in good health. Some clones in this sample may be carry-over from other donors' samples. The rearrangement uses TRBV4-2 and TRBJ1-2; 8 bases align to TRBD1. The sequencing input was PBMCs. For the CDR3, the DNA is TGTGCCAGCAGCCAAGGGACAGGGCTGGGATATGGCTACACCTTC. Amino acid sequence: CASSQGTGLGYGYTF.